These 5 T cell receptor beta chains were sequenced from one sample in a study of cytomegalovirus exposure and HLA in healthy donors. Only in-frame clones appear in the TCRdb table, and some are missing; sequencing was by immunoSEQ multiplex PCR. The sample shows roughly 150,000 clones, approximately 86% of them seen only once. Sequenced material: PBMCs. These receptors all stem from a woman aged 18 to 35 in good health and CMV-seronegative.

This clone was counted only a few times. The rearrangement joins TRBV15 to TRBJ2-7; possible D gene TRBD1, 6 bases. CDR1 LNHNV and CDR2 YYDKDF come from the germline V gene (reference sequence). Trimming removed 1 base from V and 0 bases from J, with 10 bases in between. The CDR3 has 15 residues. The CDR3 spells CATSRASDSSYEQYF. In DNA form, the CDR3 reads TGTGCCACCAGCAGAGCCTCGGACAGCTCCTACGAGCAGTACTTC. The full variable domain, completed using reference TRBV15 and TRBJ2-7, is DAMVIQNPRYQVTQFGKPVTLSCSQTLNHNVMYWYQQKSSQAPKLLFHYYDKDFNNEADTPDNFQSRRPNTSFCFLDIRSPGLGDTAMYLCATSRASDSSYEQYFGPGTRLTVT.

The CDR3 DNA reads as TGTGCCAGCAGCTCCATAGTTAGACTAGCGGGGCCCAGGGATACGCAGTATTTT. As protein: CASSSIVRLAGPRDTQYF. This chain connects TRBV13 to TRBJ2-3; 11 bases agree with TRBD2. This CDR3 is built from 18 residues. Looked up from germline, CDR1 is PRHDT and CDR2 is FYEKMQ (reference sequence). Trimming cost V 4 bases and J 6 bases; bases outside gene matches: 15. The full variable domain, its missing parts supplied by reference TRBV13 and TRBJ2-3, is AAGVIQSPRHLIKEKRETATLKCYPIPRHDTVYWYQQGPGQDPQFLISFYEKMQSDKGSIPDRFSAQQFSDYHSELNMSSLELGDSALYFCASSSIVRLAGPRDTQYFGPGTRLTVL.

The chain carries TRBV2 and TRBJ2-2; D perhaps matches TRBD1 (5 bases). The CDR3 contains 15 residues. Deletions cut 0 bases from V and 5 bases from J, with 10 bases between. Germline loops: CDR1 SNHLY, CDR2 FYNNEI. The CDR3 DNA sequence: TGTGCCAGCAGTGAAGCCCAGGGAAAGACCGGGGAGCTGTTTTTT. Translating gives CASSEAQGKTGELFF.

V is TRBV7-8 and J is TRBJ1-1, with D possibly matching TRBD1 (6 bases). The CDR3 is made up of 15 amino acids. Germline values: CDR1 SGHVS, CDR2 FQNEAQ. V lost 4 bases and J lost 2, with 14 bases in between. The CDR3: CASSSPSTGNTEAFF. In nucleotides, the CDR3 is TGTGCCAGCAGCTCACCGTCGACAGGCAACACTGAAGCTTTCTTT.

The chain is built from TRBV27 and TRBJ1-2; D uncertain. Trimming cost V 5 bases and J 0 bases, with 13 bases left between them. The germline CDR1 and CDR2 sequences are MNHEY and SMNVEV (reference sequence). The CDR3 is 15 amino acids. For the CDR3, the DNA is TGTGCCAGCAGTGTAAAGAGGGAGGCTAACTATGGCTACACCTTC. Translated: CASSVKREANYGYTF.